Presented here are 9 T cell receptor beta chains from one specimen sequenced in a study of radiotherapy plus CTLA-4 blockade in lung cancer. TCRdb's table, derived via immunoSEQ multiplex PCR, lists solely in-frame clones and lacks some. The repertoire holds roughly 60,000 clones, with about 72% as singletons. Sequences were derived from peripheral blood, sampled from a patient treated with radiotherapy plus ipilimumab. These receptor sequences come from a human donor with non-small cell lung cancer who had a complete response to radiotherapy plus ipilimumab.

The chain employs TRBV16 and TRBJ2-5, with D possibly TRBD2 on 6 matching bases. The CDR3 is 15 amino acids. The V gene lost 8 bases and the J gene lost 5 bases, with 21 bases spanning the gap. Germline V CDR1 and CDR2: KGHSY, FQNENV. DNA of the CDR3: TGTGCCAGCCAATCAATCGGGGGTCGAGTGGAGACCCAGTACTTC. Protein product: CASQSIGGRVETQYF.

The J gene is TRBJ2-3, the V gene TRBV10-2, with 12 bases aligning to TRBD2. The V segment lost 6 bases and the J segment 6 bases; nucleotides outside the gene matches: 7. Germline V gene lookup returns CDR1 WSHSY and CDR2 SAAADI. The CDR3 length is 15 residues. CDR3 amino acids: CASSVLAGGQDTQYF. CDR3 DNA: TGCGCCAGCAGCGTACTAGCGGGGGGACAGGATACGCAGTATTTT.

The gene calls are TRBV2 and TRBJ1-5; 8 nucleotides line up with TRBD1. The J segment lost 6 bases and the V segment lost 4 bases, leaving 2 bases of the junction unmatched. Germline V gene lookup returns CDR1 SNHLY and CDR2 FYNNEI. CDR3 length equals 13 residues. The CDR3 DNA is TGTGCCAGCAGTGGTCAGGGGGCTCAGCCCCAGCATTTT. Its protein product is CASSGQGAQPQHF.

J is TRBJ2-5 and V is TRBV2; TRBD2 is a possible D gene (6 bases). The V end lost 1 base, the J end lost 1 base, and 10 bases lay between the germline ends. Germline-derived CDR1 and CDR2 are SNHLY and FYNNEI. CDR3 size: 15 residues. CDR3 residues: CASSEGGDPQETQYF. CDR3 coding DNA: TGTGCCAGCAGTGAAGGCGGGGACCCCCAAGAGACCCAGTACTTC.

This clone showed up just once. The V call is TRBV4-3, the J call TRBJ1-1; D uncertain. Trimming took off 1 base at V and 9 bases at J, with 27 bases between the two ends. Per the germline V gene, CDR1 is LGHNA and CDR2 is YSLEER. The CDR3 covers 18 residues. The CDR3 sequence: CASSQAPRGLGSVQQAFF. DNA of the CDR3: TGCGCCAGCAGCCAAGCCCCCCGGGGTCTCGGGTCGGTTCAACAAGCTTTCTTT.

The chain combines TRBV7-2 with TRBJ1-2, with 9 bases aligning to TRBD1. CDR3 length equals 15 residues. V lost 5 bases to trimming and J lost 0 bases; unmatched junction nucleotides: 4. Germline-derived CDR1 and CDR2 are SGHTA and FQGNSA. Here the CDR3 reads CASSRRDRANYGYTF. The CDR3 nucleotides read TGTGCCAGCAGCCGAAGGGACAGGGCTAACTATGGCTACACCTTC.

The CDR3, as DNA: TGCGCCAGCAGGTCAACTCCGGGAAAGCCCTACAATGAGCAGTTCTTC. This codes for CASRSTPGKPYNEQFF. The chain joins TRBV4-1 to TRBJ2-1; tentatively, D is TRBD2 (5 bases). CDR3 length: 16 residues. V was shortened by 6 bases and J by 2 bases, with 17 bases between the two germline ends. The V gene's germline CDR1 is MGHRA and CDR2 YSYEKL.

V usage is TRBV28 and J usage is TRBJ2-7, with 9 positions matching TRBD1. Germline V gene sequence: CDR1 MDHEN, CDR2 SYDVKM. Trimming at V came to 6 bases and at J to 4 bases, leaving 7 bases not matched to a gene. The CDR3 contains 14 residues. Written as DNA, the CDR3 is TGTGCCAGCAGACCGACAGGGGGTAGGTACGAGCAGTACTTC. This translates into CASRPTGGRYEQYF.

J is TRBJ1-1 and V is TRBV7-6, with D perhaps matching TRBD1 (5 bases). The germline V and J ends were trimmed by 5 bases and 0 bases, with 13 bases remaining between them. From germline, CDR1 is SGHVS and CDR2 FNYEAQ. The CDR3 consists of 15 residues. The DNA for the CDR3 is TGTGCCAGCAGCACACTTTCAGGGATGAACACTGAAGCTTTCTTT. Its translation is CASSTLSGMNTEAFF.